A selection of T cell receptor beta chains follows, all from one sample in a study of blood T cell repertoires in COVID-19. Produced via immunoSEQ multiplex PCR; TCRdb's table is partial and in-frame only. The data show about 380,000 clones, more than 70% seen once. Sample: PBMCs or T cells enriched from blood (not recorded which). Every receptor here comes from a man aged 25 to 40 who had recovered from COVID-19. The CDR3 runs from the conserved cysteine through the conserved F or W. The D gene is left open where the match is weak. Clone sizes are given selectively: once, few, many, or a class where the clone is expanded.

j_call: TRBJ1-4
v_call: TRBV7-9
d_call: TRBD1
clone_size: -
cdr3_aa: CASSTLTGLNEKLFF
cdr3_nt: TGTGCCAGCAGCACCCTGACAGGGCTTAATGAAAAACTGTTTTTT

j_call: TRBJ2-1
v_call: TRBV9
d_call: TRBD1
clone_size: -
cdr3_aa: CASSRDRAYNEQFF
cdr3_nt: TGTGCCAGCTCCCGGGACAGGGCTTACAATGAGCAGTTCTTC

j_call: TRBJ1-2
v_call: TRBV6-5
d_call: -
clone_size: -
cdr3_aa: CASRAAGTIYGYTF
cdr3_nt: TGTGCCAGCAGAGCCGCCGGGACAATCTATGGCTACACCTTC

j_call: TRBJ1-1
v_call: TRBV19
d_call: TRBD1
clone_size: -
cdr3_aa: CASSLGTGNTEAFF
cdr3_nt: TGTGCCAGTAGTCTAGGGACAGGGAACACTGAAGCTTTCTTT

j_call: TRBJ1-2
v_call: TRBV7-8
d_call: TRBD1
clone_size: once
cdr3_aa: CASSSADRLYGYTF
cdr3_nt: TGTGCCAGCAGCTCCGCGGACAGGCTGTATGGCTACACCTTC

j_call: TRBJ2-1
v_call: TRBV2
d_call: -
clone_size: once
cdr3_aa: CASMQGGSVNEQFF
cdr3_nt: TGTGCCAGCATGCAGGGAGGATCCGTCAATGAGCAGTTCTTC

j_call: TRBJ1-6
v_call: TRBV19
d_call: -
clone_size: -
cdr3_aa: CASSIDPRTDSNSPLHF
cdr3_nt: TGTGCCAGTAGTATAGATCCTCGGACAGATTCTAATTCACCCCTCCACTTT

j_call: TRBJ2-7
v_call: TRBV27
d_call: TRBD2
clone_size: -
cdr3_aa: CASSFDSGGSYEQYF
cdr3_nt: TGTGCCAGCAGTTTTGATAGCGGGGGCTCCTACGAGCAGTACTTC

j_call: TRBJ2-6
v_call: TRBV15
d_call: -
clone_size: -
cdr3_aa: CATSHRTGSIPGVLTF
cdr3_nt: TGTGCCACCAGCCACCGTACAGGGTCCATCCCTGGGGTCCTGACTTTC

j_call: TRBJ2-7
v_call: TRBV12-5
d_call: TRBD1
clone_size: -
cdr3_aa: CASGLVSGTGSYEQYF
cdr3_nt: TGTGCTAGTGGTTTGGTTTCCGGGACAGGGTCCTACGAGCAGTACTTC

j_call: TRBJ1-5
v_call: TRBV4-1
d_call: -
clone_size: -
cdr3_aa: CASSQGMGGAQPQHF
cdr3_nt: TGCGCCAGCAGCCAAGGCATGGGAGGTGCTCAGCCCCAGCATTTT

j_call: TRBJ1-1
v_call: TRBV6-2/TRBV6-3
d_call: -
clone_size: -
cdr3_aa: CASSYYSDRVSTEAFF
cdr3_nt: TGTGCCAGCAGTTATTATTCGGACAGAGTGAGCACTGAAGCTTTCTTT

j_call: TRBJ1-2
v_call: TRBV4-3
d_call: -
clone_size: -
cdr3_aa: CASSSRQAGYGYTF
cdr3_nt: TGCGCCAGCAGCTCCCGACAGGCGGGCTATGGCTACACCTTC

j_call: TRBJ1-2
v_call: TRBV5-4
d_call: -
clone_size: -
cdr3_aa: CASSFRGDYGYTF
cdr3_nt: TGTGCCAGCAGCTTCAGGGGTGACTATGGCTACACCTTC

j_call: TRBJ2-1
v_call: TRBV27
d_call: -
clone_size: -
cdr3_aa: CASSLGPGENEQFF
cdr3_nt: TGTGCCAGCAGTTTAGGGCCAGGGGAGAATGAGCAGTTCTTC

j_call: TRBJ1-2
v_call: TRBV2
d_call: -
clone_size: -
cdr3_aa: CASSETMGGYGYTF
cdr3_nt: TGTGCCAGCAGTGAAACGATGGGGGGCTATGGCTACACCTTC

j_call: TRBJ1-2
v_call: TRBV19
d_call: TRBD1
clone_size: -
cdr3_aa: CASKEGAGGYTF
cdr3_nt: TGTGCCAGTAAGGAGGGGGCCGGTGGCTACACCTTC

j_call: TRBJ1-5
v_call: TRBV6-5
d_call: -
clone_size: -
cdr3_aa: CASRVTENQPQHF
cdr3_nt: TGTGCCAGCAGGGTGACAGAAAATCAGCCCCAGCATTTT

j_call: TRBJ2-7
v_call: TRBV5-1
d_call: TRBD1
clone_size: -
cdr3_aa: CASGRDSFYEQYF
cdr3_nt: TGCGCCAGCGGCCGGGACAGCTTCTACGAGCAGTACTTC

j_call: TRBJ2-7
v_call: TRBV5-1
d_call: TRBD1
clone_size: -
cdr3_aa: CASSAWGQGHEQYF
cdr3_nt: TGCGCCAGCAGCGCCTGGGGACAGGGGCACGAGCAGTACTTC